This TCR beta chain is from a study of T cell responses to AZD1222 COVID-19 vaccine. Sequencing used immunoSEQ multiplex PCR; TCRdb keeps in-frame clones, though not all of them. The table includes around 160,000 clones, approximately 88% detected once. V shed 3 bases and J shed 1 base, with 7 bases lying between them. The CDR3 covers 13 residues. Germline V gene data show CDR1 as LNHDA and CDR2 as SQIVND (reference sequence). This chain joins TRBV19 and TRBJ2-7; no definite D call. This clonotype originated in an adult in good health. The source was peripheral blood, collected on day 0 of AZD1222 vaccination. In nucleotides, the CDR3 is TGTGCCAGTAGTATTACCCAGTCCTACGAGCAGTACTTC. Translated: CASSITQSYEQYF.